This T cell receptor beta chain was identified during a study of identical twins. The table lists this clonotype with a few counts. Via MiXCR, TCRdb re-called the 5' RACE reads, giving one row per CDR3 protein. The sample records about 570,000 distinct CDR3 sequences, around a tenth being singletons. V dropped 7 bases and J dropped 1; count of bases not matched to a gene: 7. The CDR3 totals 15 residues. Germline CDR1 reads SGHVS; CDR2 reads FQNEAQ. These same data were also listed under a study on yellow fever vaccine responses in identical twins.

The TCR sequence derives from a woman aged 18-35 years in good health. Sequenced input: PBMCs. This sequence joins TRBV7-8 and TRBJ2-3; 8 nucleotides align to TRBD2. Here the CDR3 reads CASTTGGLGTDTQYF. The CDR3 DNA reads TGTGCCAGCACGACGGGGGGACTAGGCACAGATACGCAGTATTTT.